This T cell receptor beta chain is from a study of Graves' ophthalmopathy and Graves' hyperthyroidism. The study, taken as a whole, reports: Clonotypes were expanded in thyroid at above 0.001 frequency, and most also appeared in blood.

Exclusion applied to patients with other autoimmune diseases, uncontrolled infections, pregnancy or lactation. This CDR3 is 17 amino acids long. V gave up 6 bases and J gave up 2 bases; unmatched junction bases: 11. The germline V gene has CDR1 SGHTA and CDR2 FQGNSA. This clonotype has a single count. The antigen remains unidentified. RNA transcripts yielded amplified TCR beta CDR3 regions. The library came from an HTBI-primed first-round RT-PCR and a second-round multiplex PCR. MiXCR was run by TCRdb on the multiplex PCR reads, yielding one entry per CDR3 protein. The sample holds 600,000 to 950,000 distinct CDR3 sequences, approximately 40% seen once.

This chain connects TRBV7-2 to TRBJ2-5; 11 bases are shared with TRBD2. This receptor was obtained from an adult man with Graves' ophthalmopathy. The material sequenced was peripheral blood. The CDR3 sequence is CASSPLAGGGGQETQYF. As DNA, the CDR3 is TGTGCCAGCAGTCCCCTAGCGGGAGGCGGGGGGCAAGAGACCCAGTACTTC.